Following are 30 T cell receptor beta chains from one sample sequenced in a study of blood T cell repertoires in COVID-19. Sequencing was performed with immunoSEQ multiplex PCR; in TCRdb, only in-frame clones are kept and a portion is missing. Among about 90,000 clones listed, around 93% were seen once. The specimen was peripheral blood. Source of these receptors: a human donor with active COVID-19. The donor label of this sample is uncertain.

V and J are TRBV5-8 and TRBJ2-7; D possibly corresponds to TRBD1 (6 bases). Germline values: CDR1 SGHTS, CDR2 YDEGEE. V shed 2 bases and J shed 5 bases, with 14 bases lying between them. CDR3 length equals 14 residues. This CDR3 reads CASSFGRGTNEQYF. The CDR3 nucleotides are TGTGCCAGCAGCTTTGGCAGGGGCACGAACGAGCAGTACTTC.

This clone was counted once. The V gene is TRBV5-1, the J gene TRBJ1-6; 7 bases align to TRBD1. Germline V gene data show CDR1 as SGHRS and CDR2 as YFSETQ. With 4 bases clipped from V and 2 bases from J, the junction kept 3 bases outside the gene matches. The CDR3 totals 15 residues. CDR3 coding DNA: TGCGCCAGCAGCGTACAGGGGCCCTATAATTCACCCCTCCACTTT. This encodes CASSVQGPYNSPLHF.

This chain connects TRBV7-9 to TRBJ1-4; D remains unclear. The CDR3 has 13 residues. V was trimmed by 4 bases and J by 4 bases, leaving 7 bases between them. CDR1 is SEHNR, CDR2 FQNEAQ, per germline (reference sequence). The CDR3 coding sequence is TGTGCCAGCAGCTCCCAGGTTAATGAAAAACTGTTTTTT. Translation gives CASSSQVNEKLFF.

The rearrangement joins TRBV7-9 to TRBJ1-5; D is possibly TRBD1 (6 bases). Germline values: CDR1 SEHNR, CDR2 FQNEAQ (reference sequence). The CDR3 is made up of 15 amino acids. V was shortened by 4 bases and J by 3 bases, with 13 bases between the two germline ends. This CDR3 is CASSSGGQYNQPQHF. CDR3 nucleotide sequence: TGTGCCAGCAGCTCCGGAGGACAGTACAATCAGCCCCAGCATTTT.

In this sample, this clone turned up once. The gene calls are TRBV2 and TRBJ1-2; possible D gene TRBD1, 5 bases. The CDR3 extends over 13 amino acids. Trimming took 11 bases from V and 2 from J, leaving 15 bases between them. Germline CDR1 and CDR2: SNHLY and FYNNEI. CDR3 protein: CAVQWGDNYGYTF. CDR3 coding DNA: TGTGCCGTTCAATGGGGGGACAACTATGGCTACACCTTC.

This rearrangement joins TRBV27 to TRBJ1-2; the D gene is possibly TRBD1 (5 bases). Trimming stripped 0 bases from V and 3 bases from J, with 14 bases between. The CDR3 runs to 16 residues. Germline CDR1 and CDR2: MNHEY and SMNVEV (reference sequence). In nucleotides, the CDR3 is TGTGCCAGCAGTTTATCGATAATCGGAGGGGACTATGGCTACACCTTC. Its translation is CASSLSIIGGDYGYTF.

The chain combines TRBV2 with TRBJ2-5, with a tentative D call TRBD2 (5 bases). The germline V gene has CDR1 SNHLY and CDR2 FYNNEI. V was shortened by 6 bases and J by 0 bases, with 11 bases between the two germline ends. CDR3 length equals 14 residues. CDR3 bases: TGTGCCAGCAGGGGAGTGGCCAACCAAGAGACCCAGTACTTC. As protein: CASRGVANQETQYF.

The chain links TRBV5-1 to TRBJ2-7, with a weak D call TRBD1 (5 bases). This CDR3 is 14 amino acids long. Trimming left V 0 bases short and J 3 bases short, with 10 bases between. Germline values: CDR1 SGHRS, CDR2 YFSETQ. The CDR3 DNA sequence: TGCGCCAGCAGCTTGGGTAGGGGCCTCTACGAGCAGTACTTC. It encodes CASSLGRGLYEQYF.

This rearrangement joins TRBV27 to TRBJ2-7, with a tentative D call TRBD2 (6 bases). V lost 8 bases, J lost 2 bases, and 19 bases lay in between. This CDR3 is 15 amino acids long. Germline CDR1 is MNHEY and CDR2 is SMNVEV (reference sequence). The CDR3 loop is CASGPPGTVAYEQYF. The DNA of the CDR3 is TGTGCCAGCGGACCCCCCGGGACTGTGGCCTACGAGCAGTACTTC.

This chain connects TRBV7-2 to TRBJ2-5, with D perhaps TRBD1 (6 bases). The CDR3 spans 14 residues. V lost 1 base to trimming and J lost 1 base, with 7 bases between them. CDR1 is SGHTA, CDR2 FQGNSA, per germline. CDR3 loop: CASSLGQVQETQYF. In DNA form, the CDR3 reads TGTGCCAGCAGCTTAGGACAGGTCCAAGAGACCCAGTACTTC.

This CDR3 is CASSWDRATEAFF. CDR3 nucleotides: TGTGCCAGCAGCTGGGACAGGGCGACTGAAGCTTTCTTT. This chain links TRBV5-4 with TRBJ1-1; TRBD1 aligns across 9 bases. The CDR3 contains 13 residues. V lost 3 bases and J lost 5; bases outside the gene matches: 2. Germline assignment: CDR1 SGHNT and CDR2 YYREEE (reference sequence).

V usage is TRBV29-1 and J usage is TRBJ2-7; the D gene is possibly TRBD1 (6 bases). Per the germline V gene, CDR1 is SQVTM and CDR2 is ANQGSEA. The CDR3 loop spans 15 amino acids. Trimming pared 1 base from V and 1 base from J, leaving 14 bases between. The CDR3 DNA sequence: TGCAGCGTTGAAGGCCCATTAGGGGGTTCCTACGAGCAGTACTTC. Translating gives CSVEGPLGGSYEQYF.

This chain connects TRBV27 to TRBJ1-4; TRBD1 might be the D (5 bases). Looked up from germline, CDR1 is MNHEY and CDR2 is SMNVEV (reference sequence). Between the trimmed V and J ends, which lost 4 bases and 8 bases, there was a span of 17 bases. CDR3 length equals 15 residues. CDR3 in amino acids: CASSSGWGGEEKLFF. For the CDR3, the DNA is TGTGCCAGCAGTTCCGGGTGGGGGGGGGAAGAAAAACTGTTTTTT.

V usage is TRBV12-3 or TRBV12-4 and J usage is TRBJ2-7; tentative D call: TRBD2 (6 bases). The CDR3 spans 13 residues. Trimming pared 10 bases from V and 0 bases from J, leaving 13 bases between. DNA for the CDR3: TGTGCCACCTCGAGGCGGGGCTCCTACGAGCAGTACTTC. Its protein is CATSRRGSYEQYF.

The J gene is TRBJ1-2, the V gene TRBV20-1; no clear D. Germline V gives CDR1 DFQATT, CDR2 SNEGSKA (reference sequence). Trimming took 6 bases from V and 5 from J, leaving 7 bases between them. The CDR3 totals 10 residues. The CDR3 DNA reads TGCAGTGCCCCGGGGTATGGCTACACCTTC. It specifies CSAPGYGYTF.

The chain combines TRBV7-6 with TRBJ2-5, with 11 bases identical to TRBD2. Trimming cost V 4 bases and J 4 bases; bases outside gene matches: 8. In germline, CDR1 is SGHVS, CDR2 FNYEAQ. The CDR3 loop spans 16 amino acids. CDR3 sequence reads: CASSSKLAGVRETQYF. For the CDR3, the DNA is TGTGCCAGCAGCTCTAAACTAGCGGGGGTCCGAGAGACCCAGTACTTC.

The J gene is TRBJ2-7, the V gene TRBV10-3; 7 nucleotides agree with TRBD1. This CDR3 spans 14 amino acids. With 6 bases clipped from V and 2 bases from J, the junction kept 7 bases outside the gene matches. Per the germline V gene, CDR1 is ENHRY and CDR2 is SYGVKD. The CDR3 DNA sequence: TGTGCCATCAGCGCATGGGACAGACCCTACGAGCAGTACTTC. It codes for CAISAWDRPYEQYF.

The chain employs TRBV27 and TRBJ1-6, with a tentative D call TRBD1 (5 bases). Trimming took 5 bases from V and 7 from J, leaving 21 bases between them. CDR3 length equals 17 residues. Germline CDR1 and CDR2: MNHEY and SMNVEV (reference sequence). CDR3 DNA: TGTGCCAGCAGTACCCCTCGGGGCCCAGGAGGGAATTCACCCCTCCACTTT. Translated: CASSTPRGPGGNSPLHF.

This chain links TRBV2 with TRBJ1-2; weak D call: TRBD1 (6 bases). Germline V gene data show CDR1 as SNHLY and CDR2 as FYNNEI. This CDR3 contains 14 residues. The V end was cut by 6 bases, the J end by 5 bases, with 16 bases between. CDR3 in amino acids: CASSPDSVRYGYTF. CDR3 nucleotides: TGTGCCAGCAGCCCGGACAGTGTACGATATGGCTACACCTTC.

This clone occurred once. CDR3 coding DNA: TGTGCCATCAGTGAGTATGGTCCCCCGGGCATTCAGTACTTC. Amino acid sequence: CAISEYGPPGIQYF. The V gene is TRBV10-3, the J gene TRBJ2-4; D not certain. CDR3 length equals 14 residues. Trimming removed 1 base from V and 9 bases from J, with 13 bases in between. Germline values: CDR1 ENHRY, CDR2 SYGVKD.

This rearrangement joins TRBV5-4 to TRBJ2-2, with 9 bases lining up with TRBD2. The germline gives CDR1 SGHNT, CDR2 YYREEE (reference sequence). The CDR3 sequence is 19 residues long. The J segment lost 0 bases and the V segment lost 0 bases, leaving 9 bases of the junction unmatched. CDR3 bases: TGTGCCAGCAGCTTGGGGCGGCGCGGGGGGGCCCCGAACACCGGGGAGCTGTTTTTT. This codes for CASSLGRRGGAPNTGELFF.

The J gene is TRBJ2-2, the V gene TRBV5-1; 9 nucleotides line up with TRBD2. Germline CDR1 is SGHRS and CDR2 is YFSETQ. Unmatched junction bases numbered 8, after V lost 5 bases and J lost 0 bases. The CDR3 totals 17 residues. The CDR3 is CASRSTSGGTNTGELFF. The CDR3 coding sequence is TGCGCCAGCAGATCTACAAGCGGGGGGACGAACACCGGGGAGCTGTTTTTT.

The chain links TRBV5-4 to TRBJ2-7; 11 bases are a match to TRBD1. Germline CDR1 and CDR2: SGHNT and YYREEE (reference sequence). The CDR3 totals 15 residues. Trimming removed 9 bases from V and 0 bases from J; junction bases left unmatched: 8. For the CDR3, the DNA is TGTGCCACCAACCCGGGGACAGGGGGCTCCTACGAGCAGTACTTC. Residues: CATNPGTGGSYEQYF. Full variable domain (missing parts from reference TRBV5-4 and TRBJ2-7): ETGVTQSPTHLIKTRGQQVTLRCSSQSGHNTVSWYQQALGQGPQFIFQYYREEENGRGNFPPRFSGLQFPNYSSELNVNALELDDSALYLCATNPGTGGSYEQYFGPGTRLTVT.

J is TRBJ2-2 and V is TRBV12-5, with 12 nucleotides matching TRBD1. Trimming removed 1 base from V and 5 bases from J; junction bases left unmatched: 14. CDR3 length equals 20 residues. Germline V gene data show CDR1 as LGHNT and CDR2 as FRNRAP. The CDR3 coding sequence is TGTGCTAGTGGTTTGGCTCGGATCCCGGGACAGGGGGCGCTTACCGGGGAGCTGTTTTTT. As protein: CASGLARIPGQGALTGELFF. Together with reference TRBV12-5 and TRBJ2-2, the CDR3 gives the full variable domain: DARVTQTPRHKVTEMGQEVTMRCQPILGHNTVFWYRQTMMQGLELLAYFRNRAPLDDSGMPKDRFSAEMPDATLATLKIQPSEPRDSAVYFCASGLARIPGQGALTGELFFGEGSRLTVL.

The chain recombines TRBV7-3 with TRBJ2-7; 8 nucleotides line up with TRBD2. Trimming at V came to 2 bases and at J to 3 bases, leaving 3 bases not matched to a gene. The CDR3 spans 14 residues. CDR1 SGHTA and CDR2 FQGTGA come from the germline V gene. CDR3 sequence (DNA): TGTGCCAGCAGCTTATCCGGGACTAGCTACGAGCAGTACTTC. Amino acids: CASSLSGTSYEQYF.

The genes are TRBV5-4 and TRBJ2-5, with TRBD2 matching over 7 bases. V shed 4 bases, J shed 5 bases, and the junction held 8 bases outside the gene matches. This CDR3 contains 14 residues. Germline V gene data show CDR1 as SGHNT and CDR2 as YYREEE (reference sequence). CDR3 sequence: CASSPRGVGETQYF. DNA for the CDR3: TGTGCCAGCAGCCCCCGGGGGGTGGGCGAGACCCAGTACTTC.

V gene TRBV15 combines with J gene TRBJ1-5, with 12 nucleotides matching TRBD1. CDR1 and CDR2 from the germline V gene are LNHNV and YYDKDF (reference sequence). There are 18 residues in the CDR3. V trimming: 5 bases; J trimming: 2 bases; junction bases outside the gene matches: 10. This chain's CDR3 is CATSPGTGGEMGNQPQHF. The DNA for the CDR3 is TGTGCCACCAGCCCAGGGACAGGGGGCGAAATGGGCAATCAGCCCCAGCATTTT.

The CDR3 sequence: CASSAGQGTRDTEAFF. The CDR3 region has the DNA TGTGCCAGCAGCGCCGGACAGGGCACGAGGGACACTGAAGCTTTCTTT. The V gene is TRBV9, the J gene TRBJ1-1; 8 bases agree with TRBD1. Germline V gives CDR1 SGDLS, CDR2 YYNGEE. V trimming: 3 bases; J trimming: 3 bases; junction bases outside the gene matches: 10. The CDR3 runs 16 residues.

J is TRBJ2-1 and V is TRBV16; weak D call: TRBD1 (8 bases). Germline V gene sequence: CDR1 KGHSY, CDR2 FQNENV. The CDR3 is made up of 17 amino acids. V lost 4 bases to trimming and J lost 0 bases, with 16 bases between them. CDR3 residues: CASSRLQGGSSYNEQFF. Written as DNA, the CDR3 is TGTGCCAGCAGCCGGTTACAGGGGGGGAGCTCCTACAATGAGCAGTTCTTC. Full variable domain (rest looked up from reference TRBV16 and TRBJ2-1): GEEVAQTPKHLVRGEGQKAKLYCAPIKGHSYVFWYQQVLKNEFKFLISFQNENVFDETGMPKERFSAKCLPNSPCSLEIQATKLEDSAVYFCASSRLQGGSSYNEQFFGPGTRLTVL.

The rearrangement joins TRBV11-2 to TRBJ2-5; 13 positions agree with TRBD2. The germline V gene encodes CDR1 SGHAT and CDR2 FQNNGV. V was clipped by 1 base and J by 5 bases; unmatched bases: 7. This CDR3 has 17 amino acids. The CDR3 DNA reads TGTGCCAGCAGCTTAGGGACTAGCGGGGGTCCATATGAGACCCAGTACTTC. It specifies CASSLGTSGGPYETQYF.